Described below is a single TCR beta chain sequence and its context. Its target is unknown. The sample originates from a study of regulatory and conventional T cells in RAG deficiency. Overall study findings and caveats: Omenn syndrome and CID/AS patients had around 100-fold fewer unique Treg TCR beta sequences, versus roughly 9.6-fold elsewhere. Control T-cell subsets had markedly higher Shannon entropy and lower Simpson indices than RAG-deficient patients. Omenn patients showed >85% Treg-Tconv overlap and shorter CDR3 lengths.

Measured with immunoSEQ multiplex PCR; TCRdb has only the in-frame clones, and not every one. The data show tens of thousands of clones, approximately 91% seen once. CDR1 and CDR2 (germline): SGHVS, FQNEAQ. CDR3 length: 15 amino acids. This same sample was also part of a study on regulatory T cells. That source notes: The primer mix had 52 TRBV and 13 TRBJ primers.

This receptor was taken from a human donor in good health. Input material: CD8+ T cells sorted from blood. The chain has TRBV7-8 and TRBJ2-5, with 10 bases fitting TRBD2. With the DNA end fitting TRBJ2-7 better, the J assignment may be wrong. In DNA, the CDR3 is TGTGCCAGCAGCTCAAGCGGACTAGCGGTCTACGAGCAGTACTTC. Its translation is CASSSSGLAVYEQYF.